This T cell receptor (beta chain) derives from a study of cytomegalovirus exposure and HLA in healthy donors. The CDR3 has 12 residues. Germline CDR1 and CDR2: SGHDT and YYEEEE. Trimming stripped 3 bases from V and 3 bases from J, with 6 bases between. This clone was seen a handful of times. Antigen unknown. Points from the study as a whole: TCR beta V- and J-gene trimming, according to a later analysis, was linked to a missense DCLRE1C variant. Later analysis identified 15,000 to 20,000 TCR beta sequences associated with HLA alleles, using a false discovery rate threshold of 0.05.

Both 60 Vbeta primers and 13 Jbeta primers went into the PCR. Generated by immunoSEQ multiplex PCR, the TCRdb table keeps only in-frame clones and is missing some. The sample includes approximately 140,000 clones, 73% of them seen just once. This TCR came from a woman aged 40 to 50 in good health and CMV-seronegative. This sequence joins TRBV5-6 and TRBJ1-2; D remains unclear. Sequenced material: PBMCs. CDR3 nucleotide sequence: TGTGCCAGCAGCTCTCAGGACTATGGCTACACCTTC. This translates into CASSSQDYGYTF.